This TCR beta chain was profiled in a study of memory CD4+ T cells and cytomegalovirus serostatus. Study-level findings and limits: The CMV-associated TCR signature appears largely within the CD4+ memory repertoire. About 40% of the roughly 160 known CMV-associated TCRbeta sequences appeared in CD4+ memory.

The CDR3 has 19 residues. The germline CDR1 and CDR2 sequences are SGHVS and FQNEAQ. J was trimmed by 2 bases and V by 0 bases; bases with no gene match: 8. Note on this clone: No antigen is known for it.

Single viable CD3+CD4+CD8-CD45RO+ cells were sorted as the memory CD4+ T cells. CD4+ T cells were isolated by positive magnetic selection. As handled by the study authors: After removing out-of-frame reads, millions of distinct TCRbeta sequences remained. Assay used: immunoSEQ multiplex PCR; TCRdb lists only in-frame clones, some missing. V and J calls and clone size follow that table, whereas D and trimming were derived from the DNA. The table shows 50,000 to 65,000 clones, with around 82% occurring only once. Sequencing was done on a sample of memory CD4+ T cells from blood. This chain uses TRBV7-8 with TRBJ2-6; 9 nucleotides line up with TRBD1. The sequence derives from an adult in good health and CMV-seronegative. The CDR3 reads CASSLAGDRVNTGANVLTF. In nucleotides, the CDR3 is TGTGCCAGCAGCTTAGCGGGGGACAGGGTTAACACTGGGGCCAACGTCCTGACTTTC. The full variable domain, rest sourced from reference TRBV7-8 and TRBJ2-6, is GAGVSQSPRYKVAKRGQDVALRCDPISGHVSLFWYQQALGQGPEFLTYFQNEAQLDKSGLPSDRFFAERPEGSVSTLKIQRTQQEDSAVYLCASSLAGDRVNTGANVLTFGAGSRLTVL.